The 29 T cell receptor beta chains listed next were all sequenced from one sample in a study of blood T cells in healthy people across ages. Primed by a sample-barcoded 5' primer and a J-beta primer mix, a second PCR proceeded for 7 to 11 cycles. MiXCR was run by TCRdb on the 5' RACE reads, yielding one entry per CDR3 protein. The sample lists about 750,000 distinct CDR3 sequences, less than 70% occurring once. Material: blood. The receptors come from a man older than 75 in good health.

The genes are TRBV20-1 and TRBJ1-4, with D possibly TRBD1 on 6 matching bases. The V end was cut by 6 bases, the J end by 6 bases, with 17 bases between. The CDR3 runs 14 residues. The germline V gene has CDR1 DFQATT and CDR2 SNEGSKA (reference sequence). The CDR3 DNA reads TGCAGTGCCTTCCCAGGGGCTTCCTATGAAAAACTGTTTTTT. Amino acid sequence: CSAFPGASYEKLFF.

This rearrangement joins TRBV11-2 to TRBJ1-4; weak D call: TRBD1 (6 bases). Germline V gene sequence: CDR1 SGHAT, CDR2 FQNNGV. V lost 1 base and J lost 8, with 14 bases in between. The CDR3 spans 15 residues. The CDR3 sequence: CASSLGGGDGEKLFF. The CDR3 DNA reads TGTGCCAGCAGCTTAGGAGGGGGGGACGGAGAAAAACTGTTTTTT.

CDR3 amino acids: CASSQSGGRDTEAFF. CDR3 in DNA: TGTGCCAGCAGCCAATCGGGGGGACGGGACACTGAAGCTTTCTTT. V is TRBV16 and J is TRBJ1-1, with D possibly matching TRBD1 (5 bases). The CDR3 runs 15 residues. Trimming left V 0 bases short and J 3 bases short, with 11 bases between. Germline V gives CDR1 KGHSY, CDR2 FQNENV.

The chain carries TRBV20-1 and TRBJ2-5, with 7 bases matching TRBD1. This CDR3 comprises 14 residues. CDR1 and CDR2 (germline): DFQATT, SNEGSKA (reference sequence). V lost 3 bases, J lost 4 bases, and 8 bases stayed unmatched. Here the CDR3 reads CSARRGHSGETQYF. The CDR3, as DNA: TGCAGTGCTAGGAGGGGGCACTCTGGAGAGACCCAGTACTTC.

The chain couples TRBV28 to TRBJ1-2; 9 nucleotides line up with TRBD1. V dropped 10 bases and J dropped 4; count of bases not matched to a gene: 4. Germline CDR1 is MDHEN and CDR2 is SYDVKM. The CDR3 runs to 12 residues. CDR3 in DNA: TGTGCCACCAGGACAGGGGCCTATGGCTACACCTTC. Its protein product is CATRTGAYGYTF.

V is TRBV20-1 and J is TRBJ2-7, with TRBD1 matching 9 bases. J was trimmed by 7 bases and V by 6 bases; bases with no gene match: 10. The CDR3 is made up of 13 amino acids. The V gene's germline CDR1 is DFQATT and CDR2 SNEGSKA (reference sequence). The CDR3 loop reads CSATGTGKGEQYF. CDR3 DNA sequence: TGCAGTGCAACCGGGACAGGGAAGGGGGAGCAGTACTTC.

This chain joins TRBV18 and TRBJ1-1; 8 bases match TRBD1. V lost 3 bases to trimming and J lost 9 bases; unmatched junction nucleotides: 6. This CDR3 is 13 amino acids long. CDR1 and CDR2 from the germline V gene are KGHSH and LQKENI. The CDR3 nucleotides are TGTGCCAGCTCACCGATACAGGGGGAACAAGCTTTCTTT. Protein: CASSPIQGEQAFF.

This clonotype has only a few counts. The chain combines TRBV20-1 with TRBJ1-2; a possible D gene is TRBD1 (6 bases). The V gene's germline CDR1 is DFQATT and CDR2 SNEGSKA (reference sequence). The V and J ends lost 2 bases and 8 bases respectively, with 18 bases between them. The CDR3 extends over 14 amino acids. The CDR3 coding sequence is TGCAGTGCTAGACTACAGGGCCCCCTCCACGGCTACACCTTC. Translation gives CSARLQGPLHGYTF.

The chain combines TRBV29-1 with TRBJ2-2, with D possibly TRBD1 on 6 matching bases. The germline CDR1 and CDR2 sequences are SQVTM and ANQGSEA. Trimming removed 6 bases from V and 3 bases from J, with 11 bases in between. CDR3 length: 13 amino acids. The CDR3 reads CSVGTTYTGELFF. CDR3 coding DNA: TGCAGCGTAGGGACAACTTACACCGGGGAGCTGTTTTTT.

This clonotype was detected a few times. This chain uses TRBV7-6 with TRBJ2-7, with a tentative D call TRBD2 (6 bases). The length of the CDR3 is 16 residues. Trimming left V 0 bases short and J 2 bases short, with 14 bases between. Looked up from germline, CDR1 is SGHVS and CDR2 is FNYEAQ. The CDR3 region has the DNA TGTGCCAGCAGCTTAGCAAGAGGGACTGTAGCCTACGAGCAGTACTTC. Translation: CASSLARGTVAYEQYF.

Note on this clonotype: This clone may be a read error of a much larger clone one base away. The rearrangement joins TRBV9 to TRBJ2-7; TRBD2 matches 7 bases. Germline V gene lookup returns CDR1 SGDLS and CDR2 YYNGEE. V was clipped by 4 bases and J by 2 bases; unmatched bases: 6. This CDR3 is built from 14 residues. Here the CDR3 DNA reads TGTGCCAGCAGCAACCGGGACTATCCCTACGAGCAGTACTTC. This sequence encodes CASSNRDYPYEQYF.

The chain has TRBV10-3 and TRBJ2-1; maybe TRBD1 (6 bases). This CDR3 has 12 amino acids. V was cut by 6 bases and J by 8 bases, with 11 bases left in between. The germline CDR1 and CDR2 sequences are ENHRY and SYGVKD. The chain's CDR3 is CAISPTGDEQFF. The DNA of the CDR3 is TGTGCCATCAGCCCGACAGGCGATGAGCAGTTCTTC.

This sequence joins TRBV29-1 and TRBJ2-7; D is possibly TRBD1 (6 bases). Germline V gives CDR1 SQVTM, CDR2 ANQGSEA. This CDR3 has 16 amino acids. With 1 base removed from V and 7 bases from J, the gap between germline ends came to 23 bases. For the CDR3, the DNA is TGCAGCGTTGAAGGGAGGCGGCAGGGGTCCTACAATGAGCAGTACTTC. Protein product: CSVEGRRQGSYNEQYF.

V is TRBV6-5 and J is TRBJ2-5, with D perhaps TRBD1 or TRBD2 (5 bases each). The J call may not be correct, given that the DNA end is closer to TRBJ2-7. Germline V lookup: CDR1 MNHEY, CDR2 SVGAGI. The CDR3 consists of 13 residues. CDR3 loop: CASSYGEGNEQYF. CDR3 nucleotide sequence: TGTGCCAGCAGTTACGGTGAGGGGAACGAGCAGTACTTC.

This clonotype was observed a few times. V is TRBV9 and J is TRBJ2-1, with a weak D call TRBD2 (7 bases). Near its end, the DNA agrees better with TRBJ2-7, so the J call may be wrong. CDR1 and CDR2 (germline): SGDLS, YYNGEE. This CDR3 spans 15 amino acids. In DNA form, the CDR3 reads TGTGCCAGCAGCGTACGCGGGGGCAGTGGCAATGAGCAGTACTTC. Protein sequence: CASSVRGGSGNEQYF.

This clonotype has only a few counts. The CDR3: CSVDQRETYEQYF. The CDR3 bases are TGCAGCGTTGACCAGCGGGAGACATACGAGCAGTACTTC. The J gene is TRBJ2-7, the V gene TRBV29-1; 8 bases agree with TRBD2. Per the germline V gene, CDR1 is SQVTM and CDR2 is ANQGSEA. After removal of 3 bases from V and 4 bases from J, the junction contained 5 bases not matched to a gene. The CDR3 spans 13 residues.

There are a few counts of this clonotype. The CDR3 spells CASSSAPGVLAGGSTDTQYF. CDR3 bases: TGTGCCAGCAGTTCGGCCCCCGGGGTACTAGCGGGAGGGTCCACAGATACGCAGTATTTT. V is TRBV27 and J is TRBJ2-3, with 13 bases aligning to TRBD2. The ends lost 4 bases at V and 2 bases at J; junction bases unmatched: 15. In germline, CDR1 is MNHEY, CDR2 SMNVEV (reference sequence). The CDR3 contains 20 residues.

This clonotype came up a few times. The chain joins TRBV28 to TRBJ2-4; D ambiguous. The CDR3 runs to 15 residues. From germline, CDR1 is MDHEN and CDR2 SYDVKM. V was trimmed by 5 bases and J by 2 bases, leaving 13 bases between them. The CDR3 loop reads CASSQPRAPKNIQYF. The DNA of the CDR3 is TGTGCCAGCAGTCAGCCAAGGGCGCCCAAAAACATTCAGTACTTC. The whole variable domain, filled in from reference TRBV28 and TRBJ2-4, reads DVKVTQSSRYLVKRTGEKVFLECVQDMDHENMFWYRQDPGLGLRLIYFSYDVKMKEKGDIPEGYSVSREKKERFSLILESASTNQTSMYLCASSQPRAPKNIQYFGAGTRLSVL.

A single count supports this clonotype. The rearrangement uses TRBV20-1 and TRBJ1-2, with 7 bases aligning to TRBD1. Germline CDR1 and CDR2: DFQATT and SNEGSKA (reference sequence). This CDR3 is 13 amino acids long. Trimming removed 4 bases from V and 4 bases from J; junction bases left unmatched: 6. The CDR3 DNA sequence: TGCAGTGCTAAACACCGGGACAGCTATGGCTACACCTTC. This encodes CSAKHRDSYGYTF.

This clonotype was found a few times. V usage is TRBV5-1 and J usage is TRBJ1-2, with unresolved D. Germline assignment: CDR1 SGHRS and CDR2 YFSETQ. CDR3 length equals 14 residues. Trimming stripped 0 bases from V and 7 bases from J, with 13 bases between. The CDR3 DNA reads TGCGCCAGCAGCTTGGTTCAGGATTCTCGTGGCTACACCTTC. It codes for CASSLVQDSRGYTF.

This clonotype was recorded at least ten times. The chain is built from TRBV9 and TRBJ2-1; 13 nucleotides line up with TRBD2. The CDR3 sequence is 16 residues long. Per the germline V gene, CDR1 is SGDLS and CDR2 is YYNGEE. V shed 5 bases and J 10 bases; nucleotides not matched to a gene: 12. The CDR3 nucleotides read TGTGCCAGCAGGGAGGGACTAGCGGGGACCCTCGCCGAGCAGTTCTTC. Its translation: CASREGLAGTLAEQFF.

In its sample, this clonotype was seen a few times. This chain uses TRBV12-3 or TRBV12-4 with TRBJ2-4; 15 positions match TRBD2. The tail of the sequence fits TRBJ2-7 better, so the J call may be wrong. This CDR3 is 16 amino acids long. The CDR3 protein is CASSLGTSGRQDEQYF. The CDR3 DNA follows: TGTGCCAGCAGTCTAGGGACTAGCGGGAGGCAGGACGAGCAGTACTTC.

The chain is built from TRBV12-3 or TRBV12-4 and TRBJ2-7; D unresolved. The CDR3 is made up of 12 amino acids. V was clipped by 3 bases and J by 6 bases, with 9 bases between them. The CDR3 region has the DNA TGTGCCAGCAGTTTTAGTCCCTCCGAGCAGTACTTC. The encoded protein is CASSFSPSEQYF.

The chain recombines TRBV10-3 with TRBJ2-3; D is unresolved. CDR3 size: 13 residues. Looked up from germline, CDR1 is ENHRY and CDR2 is SYGVKD. V was cut by 0 bases and J by 7 bases, with 8 bases left in between. In DNA form, the CDR3 reads TGTGCCATCAGTGAGTCGATTCGCCATACGCAGTATTTT. Its protein product is CAISESIRHTQYF.

The rearrangement joins TRBV11-3 to TRBJ2-1; possibly TRBD1 or TRBD2 for D (5 bases each). The germline CDR1 and CDR2 sequences are SGHNT and YENEEA. V was shortened by 5 bases and J by 12 bases, with 23 bases between the two germline ends. The CDR3 runs 15 residues. DNA of the CDR3: TGTGCCAGCAGCCCGGGACCTCCCATGTACGGCACGCAGTTCTTC. Translating gives CASSPGPPMYGTQFF.

CDR3 sequence reads: CASSQASGADTEAFF. In DNA, the CDR3 is TGTGCCAGCAGCCAAGCAAGTGGCGCGGACACTGAAGCTTTCTTT. The chain carries TRBV3-1 and TRBJ1-1; D unclear. Deletions cut 1 base from V and 3 bases from J, with 12 bases between. CDR1 and CDR2 (germline): LGHDT, YNNKEL (reference sequence). The CDR3 length is 15 residues.

The chain uses TRBV24-1 and TRBJ2-5; D tentatively reads TRBD1 or TRBD2 (6 bases each). The V gene's germline CDR1 is KGHDR and CDR2 SFDVKD. V was pared by 3 bases and J by 4 bases, with 14 bases between. The CDR3 extends over 15 amino acids. This CDR3 is CATSDGQGGRETQYF. The CDR3 nucleotides are TGTGCCACCAGTGATGGACAAGGGGGGAGAGAGACCCAGTACTTC.

V usage is TRBV30 and J usage is TRBJ2-7; possibly TRBD2 for D (6 bases). CDR1 is GTSNPN, CDR2 SVGIG, per germline (reference sequence). The length of the CDR3 is 14 residues. The V end lost 0 bases, the J end lost 6 bases, and 15 bases lay between the germline ends. The DNA of the CDR3 is TGTGCCTGGAGTGTTATGGCGGGAAGAACCGAGCAGTACTTC. This translates into CAWSVMAGRTEQYF.

This rearrangement joins TRBV18 to TRBJ1-1; the D gene is possibly TRBD1 (6 bases). From germline, CDR1 is KGHSH and CDR2 LQKENI. The CDR3 length is 15 residues. The ends were cut back, 3 bases at V and 1 base at J, with 12 bases in the middle. In DNA, the CDR3 is TGTGCCAGCTCACCGGGGGCCGGGGGGAACACTGAAGCTTTCTTT. Translated: CASSPGAGGNTEAFF.